A single sample is the source of the 24 T cell receptor beta chains below, sequenced in a study of blood T cells in healthy people across ages. Together with a sample-barcoded 5' primer, a J-beta primer mix was included in a second PCR lasting about 6 to 11 cycles. TCRdb recomputed calls from the 5' RACE reads with MiXCR, one row per CDR3 protein. The sample shows approximately 820,000 distinct CDR3 sequences, under 45% of them seen only once. The sequenced sample consisted of blood. These receptors all come from a man in his fifties or sixties in good health.

This clonotype was observed a few times. The chain links TRBV12-3 or TRBV12-4 to TRBJ1-1; tentatively, D is TRBD1 (6 bases). The CDR3 totals 12 residues. With 6 bases removed from V and 6 bases from J, the gap between germline ends came to 11 bases. The CDR3 sequence: CASSPQGSEAFF. The CDR3 bases are TGTGCCAGCAGCCCTCAGGGGTCTGAAGCTTTCTTT.

This clonotype was observed a few times. The chain recombines TRBV15 with TRBJ2-7; the match to TRBD1 covers 7 bases. The germline gives CDR1 LNHNV, CDR2 YYDKDF (reference sequence). Trimming cost V 3 bases and J 2 bases; bases outside gene matches: 4. The CDR3 has 14 amino acids. This chain's CDR3 is CATSSPGQAYEQYF. The CDR3 DNA reads TGTGCCACCAGCAGCCCCGGACAGGCCTACGAGCAGTACTTC.

The V call is TRBV29-1, the J call TRBJ1-2; possible D gene TRBD1, 5 bases. CDR3 length equals 12 residues. Germline V gene lookup returns CDR1 SQVTM and CDR2 ANQGSEA. Deletions cut 7 bases from V and 4 bases from J, with 13 bases between. CDR3 sequence (DNA): TGCAGCGCACAGTCGGGGGGCTATGGCTACACCTTC. Translation: CSAQSGGYGYTF.

This CDR3 is CASRRRTGDTGELFF. DNA of the CDR3: TGTGCCAGCAGACGCAGGACAGGGGACACCGGGGAGCTGTTTTTT. The chain has TRBV6-6 and TRBJ2-2; TRBD1 aligns across 9 bases. V lost 6 bases and J lost 3; bases outside the gene matches: 5. CDR1 is MNHNY, CDR2 SVGAGI, per germline (reference sequence). The CDR3 extends over 15 amino acids.

Only a few counts were recorded for this clonotype. This sequence joins TRBV18 and TRBJ1-5; 7 bases are shared with TRBD1. This CDR3 has 15 amino acids. J was trimmed by 11 bases and V by 6 bases; bases with no gene match: 16. The germline CDR1 and CDR2 sequences are KGHSH and LQKENI. CDR3 amino acids: CASSQTGTSGMTQHF. The CDR3, as DNA: TGTGCCAGCTCCCAGACAGGGACCAGCGGTATGACCCAGCATTTT.

This clonotype has more than one count but fewer than ten. CDR3 coding DNA: TGCAGTGCTAGAGCTTCTGGGCGGGGGACCCTCTACGAGCAGTACTTC. Translated: CSARASGRGTLYEQYF. The rearrangement joins TRBV20-1 to TRBJ2-7, with 7 bases lining up with TRBD2. CDR3 length equals 16 residues. Germline values: CDR1 DFQATT, CDR2 SNEGSKA (reference sequence). After removal of 1 base from V and 3 bases from J, the junction contained 12 bases not matched to a gene.

This clonotype came up a few times. This chain joins TRBV7-9 and TRBJ2-7, with 9 bases matching TRBD1. Germline values: CDR1 SEHNR, CDR2 FQNEAQ (reference sequence). This CDR3 has 16 amino acids. V trimming: 0 bases; J trimming: 1 base; junction bases outside the gene matches: 4. CDR3 residues: CASSLAKGQGSYEQYF. The CDR3 DNA reads TGTGCCAGCAGCTTAGCGAAGGGACAGGGATCCTACGAGCAGTACTTC.

The chain is built from TRBV5-6 and TRBJ1-5; D unclear. The CDR3 runs to 14 residues. The V end was cut by 4 bases, the J end by 0 bases, with 8 bases between. Looked up from germline, CDR1 is SGHDT and CDR2 is YYEEEE. This chain's CDR3 is CASSRWNSNQPQHF. CDR3 in DNA: TGTGCCAGCAGCCGCTGGAATAGCAATCAGCCCCAGCATTTT.

The rearrangement uses TRBV20-1 and TRBJ2-4; D gene unclear. CDR3 size: 13 residues. Germline-derived CDR1 and CDR2 are DFQATT and SNEGSKA (reference sequence). V gave up 1 base and J gave up 9 bases, with 13 bases separating them. The DNA for the CDR3 is TGCAGTGCTAGAGGGGCCCTCGGTGGCATTCAGTACTTC. Protein: CSARGALGGIQYF.

V gene TRBV28 combines with J gene TRBJ2-5; the D is unclear. The end of the DNA fits TRBJ2-7 better, so the J call may be wrong. Germline CDR1 and CDR2: MDHEN and SYDVKM. This CDR3 is 12 amino acids long. CDR3 loop: CASSDGFYEQYF. The DNA for the CDR3 is TGTGCCAGCAGCGACGGGTTCTACGAGCAGTACTTC.

This clonotype was counted a few times. The genes are TRBV20-1 and TRBJ2-3, with D possibly called TRBD1 or TRBD2 (5 bases each). CDR1 and CDR2 from the germline V gene are DFQATT and SNEGSKA (reference sequence). The CDR3 is 13 amino acids. V gave up 4 bases and J gave up 4 bases, with 12 bases separating them. The CDR3 DNA sequence: TGCAGTGCTACCCGAGGGGTCGCAGATACGCAGTATTTT. Protein: CSATRGVADTQYF.

This clonotype occurred a few times. This sequence joins TRBV7-2 and TRBJ2-1; 7 bases map to TRBD2. CDR1 is SGHTA and CDR2 is FQGNSA in the germline V gene. The junction had 9 bases not matched to a gene; V was cut back by 2 bases and J by 2 bases. The CDR3 is 17 amino acids. CDR3 region: CASSLRSGLAAYNEQFF. In nucleotides, the CDR3 is TGTGCCAGCAGCTTAAGATCTGGGCTAGCGGCCTACAATGAGCAGTTCTTC.

The DNA for the CDR3 is TGCGCCAGCAGCCAAGATCTTGCAGGGGGCCGCTCTGGGGCCAACGTCCTGACTTTC. Translated: CASSQDLAGGRSGANVLTF. This chain joins TRBV4-1 and TRBJ2-6, with TRBD1 matching 8 bases. This CDR3 region has 19 residues. CDR1 and CDR2 from the germline V gene are MGHRA and YSYEKL. The ends lost 0 bases at V and 0 bases at J; junction bases unmatched: 7.

The V and J genes are TRBV30 and TRBJ1-1; D is perhaps TRBD1 (6 bases). The CDR3 loop spans 13 amino acids. V was shortened by 6 bases and J by 4 bases, with 15 bases between the two germline ends. Per the germline V gene, CDR1 is GTSNPN and CDR2 is SVGIG (reference sequence). The CDR3 here is CACSRGGGTEAFF. Here the CDR3 DNA reads TGTGCCTGCTCCCGGGGAGGGGGCACTGAAGCTTTCTTT.

This clonotype came up a few times. This could be a read error, since a much larger clone is one nucleotide away. The chain recombines TRBV4-2 with TRBJ2-1; 7 positions agree with TRBD2. The CDR3 loop spans 16 amino acids. Germline lookup yields CDR1 LGHNA and CDR2 YNFKEQ. As DNA, the CDR3 is TGTGCCAGCAGCTCTAGCGGCCGGAGCTCCTACAATGAGCAGTCCTTC. Protein: CASSSSGRSSYNEQSF.

In this sample, this clonotype turned up a few times. CDR3 in amino acids: CASSQRTSGGHNEQFF. The CDR3 region has the DNA TGTGCCAGCAGCCAACGGACTAGCGGGGGTCACAATGAGCAGTTCTTC. The chain employs TRBV14 and TRBJ2-1; 13 nucleotides agree with TRBD2. The CDR3 is made up of 16 amino acids. The germline V gene encodes CDR1 SGHDN and CDR2 FVKESK. The J segment lost 5 bases and the V segment lost 2 bases, leaving 3 bases of the junction unmatched.

At least ten counts were recorded for this clonotype. The chain has TRBV29-1 and TRBJ2-4, with D maybe TRBD1 (5 bases). The CDR3 totals 13 residues. V was trimmed by 3 bases and J by 4 bases, leaving 10 bases between them. Germline V lookup: CDR1 SQVTM, CDR2 ANQGSEA. The CDR3 here is CSVEGPGKNIQYF. For the CDR3, the DNA is TGCAGCGTTGAGGGGCCAGGGAAAAACATTCAGTACTTC.

This clonotype was detected only a few times. This chain connects TRBV28 to TRBJ2-7; TRBD2 might be the D (6 bases). Germline-derived CDR1 and CDR2 are MDHEN and SYDVKM. V gave up 7 bases and J gave up 3 bases, with 13 bases separating them. CDR3 length: 13 amino acids. DNA for the CDR3: TGTGCCAGCACCAACCCGGGAGACTACGAGCAGTACTTC. Its protein is CASTNPGDYEQYF.

This clonotype was seen only a few times. V and J are TRBV28 and TRBJ2-5; perhaps TRBD2 as D (5 bases). The germline CDR1 and CDR2 sequences are MDHEN and SYDVKM. Trimming stripped 5 bases from V and 7 bases from J, with 11 bases between. The length of the CDR3 is 12 residues. The CDR3 is CASSRLIGTQYF. DNA of the CDR3: TGTGCCAGCAGTCGACTAATAGGGACCCAGTACTTC.

This clonotype occurred a few times. The chain combines TRBV7-6 with TRBJ2-5, with TRBD1 matching over 8 bases. The germline gives CDR1 SGHVS, CDR2 FNYEAQ. The V segment lost 6 bases and the J segment 5 bases; nucleotides outside the gene matches: 8. The CDR3 has 14 residues. As DNA, the CDR3 is TGTGCCAGCAGAGACAGGGGACAGCTGGAGACCCAGTACTTC. It translates to CASRDRGQLETQYF.

At least ten counts were recorded for this clonotype. The chain links TRBV29-1 to TRBJ1-2; TRBD1 might be the D (5 bases). The CDR3 loop spans 14 amino acids. Germline V lookup: CDR1 SQVTM, CDR2 ANQGSEA. The germline V and J ends were trimmed by 4 bases and 7 bases, with 19 bases remaining between them. The CDR3, as DNA: TGCAGCGTTGCCCGGGAGACAGCCATTGGTGGCTACACCTTC. It yields the protein CSVARETAIGGYTF.

This clonotype was seen a few times. Its ends do not fully match the called genes, so a read error is possible. The V call is TRBV7-9, the J call TRBJ2-4; TRBD2 aligns across 12 bases. The closer fit of TRBJ2-5 to the DNA end suggests the J call may be wrong. Germline V gives CDR1 SEHNR, CDR2 FQNEAQ (reference sequence). The CDR3 totals 15 residues. The CDR3 spells CAGSPRTSGEETQYF. The CDR3 DNA is TGTGCCGGCAGCCCGAGGACTAGCGGGGAAGAGACCCAGTACTTC.

The rearrangement uses TRBV28 and TRBJ2-1, with 11 bases matching TRBD2. The J call may be in error: the DNA end matches TRBJ2-7 better. Per the germline V gene, CDR1 is MDHEN and CDR2 is SYDVKM. There are 15 residues in the CDR3. Here the CDR3 reads CASRRSGGAHNEQYF. The CDR3 DNA is TGTGCCAGCAGACGTAGCGGGGGGGCCCACAATGAGCAGTACTTC.

V is TRBV10-3 and J is TRBJ2-3; 10 bases align to TRBD2. The CDR3 length is 18 residues. V was clipped by 0 bases and J by 7 bases; unmatched bases: 13. Germline V gene data show CDR1 as ENHRY and CDR2 as SYGVKD. This chain's CDR3 is CAISESNPRLAGANTQYF. DNA of the CDR3: TGTGCCATCAGTGAGTCGAACCCTCGACTAGCGGGCGCTAATACGCAGTATTTT.